This entry lists 10 T cell receptor beta chains sequenced from one sample in a study of CD8 T cells in ankylosing spondylitis. TCRdb re-analysed the 5' RACE reads in MiXCR, keeping a single row per CDR3 protein. The profile shows just under 350,000 distinct CDR3 sequences, approximately 14% of them singletons. Sequenced input: blood, either unsorted or a sorted T cell fraction (not recorded which). The receptors here all came from a male donor with ankylosing spondylitis or in good health (not recorded which).

V gene TRBV11-3 combines with J gene TRBJ1-1; D may be TRBD1 (5 bases). The CDR3 consists of 12 residues. Looked up from germline, CDR1 is SGHNT and CDR2 is YENEEA. V was trimmed by 1 base and J by 12 bases, leaving 12 bases between them. The CDR3 DNA reads TGTGCCAGCAGCTTAGGCCCAGGGAGCCCTTTCTTT. The encoded protein is CASSLGPGSPFF. The full variable domain, with the rest looked up from reference TRBV11-3 and TRBJ1-1, is EAGVVQSPRYKIIEKKQPVAFWCNPISGHNTLYWYLQNLGQGPELLIRYENEEAVDDSQLPKDRFSAERLKGVDSTLKIQPAELGDSAVYLCASSLGPGSPFFGQGTRLTVV.

The sample holds a few counts of this clonotype. The chain's CDR3 is CASGLLWGEQFF. The CDR3 DNA reads TGTGCTAGTGGTTTGCTGTGGGGGGAGCAGTTCTTC. The chain uses TRBV12-5 and TRBJ2-1; D might be TRBD1 or TRBD2, each matching 5 bases. V was clipped by 2 bases and J by 10 bases, with 9 bases between them. CDR3 length equals 12 residues. Germline CDR1 reads LGHNT; CDR2 reads FRNRAP. The full variable domain, its missing parts supplied by reference TRBV12-5 and TRBJ2-1, is DARVTQTPRHKVTEMGQEVTMRCQPILGHNTVFWYRQTMMQGLELLAYFRNRAPLDDSGMPKDRFSAEMPDATLATLKIQPSEPRDSAVYFCASGLLWGEQFFGPGTRLTVL.

The chain uses TRBV7-9 and TRBJ1-2; TRBD1 agrees at 7 bases. The trim removed 2 bases at V and 7 bases at J, leaving 4 bases unmatched. There are 13 residues in the CDR3. Germline CDR1 SEHNR, CDR2 FQNEAQ (reference sequence). CDR3 sequence reads: CASSLQGEGGYTF. As DNA, the CDR3 is TGTGCCAGCAGCTTACAGGGGGAGGGTGGCTACACCTTC.

This chain joins TRBV7-2 and TRBJ1-2, with 8 bases identical to TRBD1. This CDR3 has 16 amino acids. Looked up from germline, CDR1 is SGHTA and CDR2 is FQGNSA. Losses at the gene ends were 6 bases for V and 2 bases for J; bases not matched to a gene: 11. CDR3 residues: CASRRAVTGANYGYTF. Written as DNA, the CDR3 is TGTGCCAGCAGGAGGGCCGTGACAGGGGCAAACTATGGCTACACCTTC.

The chain is built from TRBV6-5 and TRBJ2-1, with 8 bases that match TRBD2. CDR3 length: 16 amino acids. V lost 0 bases, J lost 7 bases, and 8 bases stayed unmatched. From germline, CDR1 is MNHEY and CDR2 SVGAGI. The CDR3 sequence is CASSYSGLEEWNEQFF. The CDR3 nucleotides are TGTGCCAGCAGTTACTCGGGACTAGAGGAGTGGAATGAGCAGTTCTTC.

This clonotype was seen more than once but under ten times. This rearrangement joins TRBV3-1 to TRBJ2-3; tentative D call: TRBD1 (5 bases). The V gene lost 4 bases and the J gene lost 3 bases, with 11 bases spanning the gap. The germline CDR1 and CDR2 sequences are LGHDT and YNNKEL (reference sequence). The CDR3 contains 14 residues. CDR3 region: CASSPWQGTDTQYF. In DNA, the CDR3 is TGTGCCAGCAGCCCTTGGCAGGGTACAGATACGCAGTATTTT.

This clonotype has only a few counts. V usage is TRBV12-3 or TRBV12-4 and J usage is TRBJ2-4, with D perhaps TRBD1 (5 bases). The CDR3 has 14 amino acids. The ends were cut back, 4 bases at V and 6 bases at J, with 13 bases in the middle. The CDR3 nucleotides read TGTGCCAGCAGTTCGACAGATTTCTTAAACATTCAGTACTTC. Residues: CASSSTDFLNIQYF.

This clonotype was seen at least ten times. The genes are TRBV15 and TRBJ2-3; possible D gene TRBD1, 6 bases. Per germline, CDR1 LNHNV and CDR2 YYDKDF (reference sequence). V was pared by 1 base and J by 5 bases, with 13 bases between. The CDR3 has 15 residues. The DNA of the CDR3 is TGTGCCACCAGCAGAGGGGACACCTTCGAAGATACGCAGTATTTT. Amino acid sequence: CATSRGDTFEDTQYF.

The chain is built from TRBV20-1 and TRBJ2-3; 9 bases fit TRBD2. V was clipped by 3 bases and J by 0 bases; unmatched bases: 7. CDR1 is DFQATT, CDR2 SNEGSKA, per germline (reference sequence). The CDR3 is made up of 16 amino acids. The CDR3 reads CSASRLTSGSTDTQYF. CDR3 in DNA: TGCAGTGCTAGCCGACTCACTAGCGGGAGCACAGATACGCAGTATTTT.

The chain is built from TRBV6-5 and TRBJ2-7; 7 nucleotides align to TRBD1. Germline CDR1 MNHEY, CDR2 SVGAGI. Trimming removed 8 bases from V and 2 bases from J; junction bases left unmatched: 3. The CDR3 runs 12 residues. The CDR3 DNA sequence: TGTGCCAGCCGGGACAGAACCTACGAGCAGTACTTC. The encoded protein is CASRDRTYEQYF.